The rows below give T cell receptor beta chains drawn from one sample of a study of control samples from healthy donors and cancer patients. Assay: immunoSEQ multiplex PCR; the TCRdb copy retains only in-frame clones and omits some. Of approximately 100,000 clones listed, around 89% are singletons. The specimen sequenced was blood. These receptors originate from a man under 40 in good health. Both conserved end residues are part of each CDR3. D genes are given only for firm matches. The size field is filled for only some rows; it gives once, few, many or a size class.

V gene	J gene	clone size	D gene	CDR3 DNA	CDR3 protein
TRBV27	TRBJ1-5	once	.	TGTGCCAGCAGTGAGCAAGGACTTTATAGCAATCAGCCCCAGCATTTT	CASSEQGLYSNQPQHF
TRBV6-4	TRBJ2-1	once	TRBD2	TGTGCCAGCAGTGACCAAGCGGGGGGCCAACACAATGAGCAGTTCTTC	CASSDQAGGQHNEQFF
TRBV6-2/TRBV6-3	TRBJ1-5	.	.	TGTGCCAGCAGTTACAGTGCCTTAACGCGGCAGCCCCAGCATTTT	CASSYSALTRQPQHF
TRBV5-1	TRBJ2-1	.	TRBD1	TGCGCCAGTTCAGGACAGGGGGGAGGCGAGGAGCAGTTCTTC	CASSGQGGGEEQFF
TRBV5-1	TRBJ1-1	once	.	TGCGCCAGCAGCTTGGCCGGGGCACCGGAAGCTTTCTTT	CASSLAGAPEAFF
TRBV14	TRBJ1-6	.	.	TGTGCCAGCAGCCAAGTAGGATACAGTGGTTCACCCCTCCACTTT	CASSQVGYSGSPLHF
TRBV5-1	TRBJ2-7	.	TRBD1	TGCGCCAGCAGCCATCGGGACAGGGCTTCCTACGAGCAGTACTTC	CASSHRDRASYEQYF
TRBV7-8	TRBJ2-3	once	.	TGTGCCAGCAGCTTAGGTCCCAGGAACACAGATACGCAGTATTTT	CASSLGPRNTDTQYF
TRBV6-6	TRBJ1-5	.	TRBD1	TGTGCCAGCAGTTGGCCTGGGACAGATAATCAGCCCCAGCATTTT	CASSWPGTDNQPQHF
TRBV12-3/TRBV12-4	TRBJ1-2	few	TRBD1	TGTGCCAGCAGTTTTGGACAGGGGAATGGCTACACCTTC	CASSFGQGNGYTF
TRBV18	TRBJ1-2	.	.	TGTGCCAGCTCACCACGGGAGGACAGCACTAACTATGGCTACACCTTC	CASSPREDSTNYGYTF
TRBV21-1	TRBJ1-5	once	.	TGTGCCAGCAGCGAAGAACACCGGGACAGGAGCAATCAGCCCCAGCATTTT	CASSEEHRDRSNQPQHF
TRBV12-3/TRBV12-4	TRBJ2-5	.	.	TGTGCCAGCAGTCACTGGGAGACCCAGTACTTC	CASSHWETQYF
TRBV19	TRBJ1-1	.	.	TGTGCCAGTACCAATGAAGCCTTCACTGAAGCTTTCTTT	CASTNEAFTEAFF
TRBV19	TRBJ2-2	.	.	TGTGCCAGTAGTATAGCGGGGTCCGGGGAGCTGTTTTTT	CASSIAGSGELFF
TRBV4-1	TRBJ2-3	.	.	TGCGCCAGCAGCCAAGAACGGATCACAGATACGCAGTATTTT	CASSQERITDTQYF
TRBV24-1	TRBJ2-1	.	.	TGTGCCACCAGTGATTTGCGGGAGCAGTTCTTC	CATSDLREQFF
TRBV27	TRBJ1-2	.	.	TGTGCCAGCAGTTTCACCCGATCGGATGGCTACACCTTC	CASSFTRSDGYTF